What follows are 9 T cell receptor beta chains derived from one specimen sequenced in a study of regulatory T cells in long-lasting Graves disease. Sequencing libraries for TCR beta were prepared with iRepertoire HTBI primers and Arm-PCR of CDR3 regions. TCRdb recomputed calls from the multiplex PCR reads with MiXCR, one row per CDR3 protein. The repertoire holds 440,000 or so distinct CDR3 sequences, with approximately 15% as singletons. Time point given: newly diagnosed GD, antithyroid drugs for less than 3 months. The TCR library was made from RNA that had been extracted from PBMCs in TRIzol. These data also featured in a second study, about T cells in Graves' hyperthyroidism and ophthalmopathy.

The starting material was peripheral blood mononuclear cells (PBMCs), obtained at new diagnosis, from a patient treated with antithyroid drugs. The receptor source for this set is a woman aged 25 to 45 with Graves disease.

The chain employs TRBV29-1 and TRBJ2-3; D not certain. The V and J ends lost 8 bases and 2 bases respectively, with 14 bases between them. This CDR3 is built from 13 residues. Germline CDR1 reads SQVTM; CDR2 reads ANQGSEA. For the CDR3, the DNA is TGCAGCTTAAGGTGGCTAGACACAGATACGCAGTATTTT. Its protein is CSLRWLDTDTQYF.

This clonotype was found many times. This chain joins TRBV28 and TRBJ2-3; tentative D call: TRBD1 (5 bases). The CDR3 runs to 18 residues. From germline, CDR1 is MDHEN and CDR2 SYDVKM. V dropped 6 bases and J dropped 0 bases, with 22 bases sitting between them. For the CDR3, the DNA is TGTGCCAGCAGCACCGCGACCCCCCCGACAGAAAGCACAGATACGCAGTATTTT. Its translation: CASSTATPPTESTDTQYF.

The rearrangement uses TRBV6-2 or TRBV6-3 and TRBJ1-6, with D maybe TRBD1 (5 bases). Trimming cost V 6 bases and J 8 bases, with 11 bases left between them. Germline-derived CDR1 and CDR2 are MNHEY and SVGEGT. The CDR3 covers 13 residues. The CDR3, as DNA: TGTGCCAGCAGCTGGGGAGGGGATTCACCCCTCCACTTT. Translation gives CASSWGGDSPLHF.

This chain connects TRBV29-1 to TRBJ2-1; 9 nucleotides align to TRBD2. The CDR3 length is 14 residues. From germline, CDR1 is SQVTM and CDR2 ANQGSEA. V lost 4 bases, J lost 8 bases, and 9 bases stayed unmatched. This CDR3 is CSVVTQREVDEQFF. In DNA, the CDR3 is TGCAGCGTTGTAACCCAGCGGGAGGTCGATGAGCAGTTCTTC.

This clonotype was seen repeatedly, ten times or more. This CDR3 reads CASSPEAGSNQPQHF. The CDR3 region has the DNA TGTGCCAGCTCACCAGAGGCGGGTAGCAATCAGCCCCAGCATTTT. The gene calls are TRBV18 and TRBJ1-5; D is uncertain. The ends were cut back, 2 bases at V and 0 bases at J, with 8 bases in the middle. This CDR3 has 15 residues. The germline gives CDR1 KGHSH, CDR2 LQKENI.

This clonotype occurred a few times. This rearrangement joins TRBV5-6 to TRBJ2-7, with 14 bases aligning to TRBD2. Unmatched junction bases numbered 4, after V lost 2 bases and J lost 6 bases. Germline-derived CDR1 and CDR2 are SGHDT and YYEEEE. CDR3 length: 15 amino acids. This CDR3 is CASSFSGLAGVEQYF. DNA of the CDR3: TGTGCCAGCAGCTTCTCGGGACTAGCGGGAGTCGAGCAGTACTTC.

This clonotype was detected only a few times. The chain's CDR3 is CAWRSQGGWSTEAFF. The CDR3 DNA is TGTGCCTGGAGGTCCCAGGGGGGTTGGAGCACTGAAGCTTTCTTT. J is TRBJ1-1 and V is TRBV30, with 7 bases that match TRBD1. The length of the CDR3 is 15 residues. Germline CDR1 is GTSNPN and CDR2 is SVGIG (reference sequence). Trimming took 3 bases from V and 4 from J; bases not matched to a gene: 11.

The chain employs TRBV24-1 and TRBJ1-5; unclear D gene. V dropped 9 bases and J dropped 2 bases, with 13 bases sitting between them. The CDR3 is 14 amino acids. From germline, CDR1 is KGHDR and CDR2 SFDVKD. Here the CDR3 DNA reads TGTGCCACCGGCTTGTTGGCGCGCAATCAGCCCCAGCATTTT. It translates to CATGLLARNQPQHF.

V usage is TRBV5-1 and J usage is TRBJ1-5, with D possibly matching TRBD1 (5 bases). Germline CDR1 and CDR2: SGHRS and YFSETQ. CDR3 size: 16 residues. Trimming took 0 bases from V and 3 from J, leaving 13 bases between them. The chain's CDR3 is CASSLDPREVNQPQHF. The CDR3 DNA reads TGCGCCAGCAGCTTGGATCCCAGGGAGGTCAATCAGCCCCAGCATTTT.